This is a list of T cell receptor beta chains from one sample in a study of cytotoxic CD8 clonotypes in ibrutinib-treated CLL. Method: immunoSEQ multiplex PCR; TCRdb's copy keeps in-frame clones and lacks some. The table includes about 120,000 clones, 58% detected once. The sample here was PBMCs, taken after 24 months of ibrutinib treatment. Receptors originate from a human donor with chronic lymphocytic leukemia. Both conserved end residues are part of each CDR3. D genes are given only for firm matches. The size field is filled for only some rows; it gives once, few, many or a size class.

-	TRBV6-5	-	TRBJ2-7	CASSVGNEQYF	TGTGCCAGCAGTGTAGGGAACGAGCAGTACTTC
-	TRBV6-4	-	TRBJ2-3	CASSPRETDTQYF	TGTGCCAGCAGCCCTCGGGAGACAGATACGCAGTATTTT
TRBD2	TRBV5-1	once	TRBJ2-3	CASSFLAGLADTQYF	TGCGCCAGCAGCTTCCTAGCGGGCCTCGCAGATACGCAGTATTTT
-	TRBV5-1	-	TRBJ2-5	CASSRTDQETQYF	TGCGCCAGCAGCCGGACTGATCAAGAGACCCAGTACTTC
TRBD2	TRBV19	-	TRBJ2-4	CASSIERGDIQYF	TGTGCCAGTAGTATCGAGCGGGGGGACATTCAGTACTTC
-	TRBV30	-	TRBJ2-6	CAWRMAGANVLTF	TGTGCCTGGAGGATGGCTGGGGCCAACGTCCTGACTTTC
-	TRBV5-6	once	TRBJ2-2	CASSPGPANTGELFF	TGTGCCAGCAGCCCCGGGCCCGCGAACACCGGGGAGCTGTTTTTT
TRBD1	TRBV19	-	TRBJ1-1	CASNSGGADTEAFF	TGTGCCAGCAACTCAGGGGGCGCCGACACTGAAGCTTTCTTT
-	TRBV11-3	few	TRBJ1-6	CASSLVSGANSPLHF	TGTGCCAGCAGCTTAGTATCAGGAGCGAATTCACCCCTCCACTTT
-	TRBV15	-	TRBJ1-2	CATSNLRRGYTF	TGTGCCACCAGCAATTTAAGGAGGGGCTACACCTTC
TRBD1	TRBV19	-	TRBJ1-1	CASSIATGGEAFF	TGTGCCAGTAGTATAGCAACAGGGGGCGAAGCTTTCTTT
TRBD2	TRBV9	-	TRBJ2-7	CASSPSGGYEQYF	TGTGCCAGCAGCCCGTCGGGGGGCTACGAGCAGTACTTC
TRBD1	TRBV30	few	TRBJ2-1	CAWSVGTGRNEQFF	TGTGCCTGGAGTGTTGGGACAGGGCGGAATGAGCAGTTCTTC